The 21 T cell receptor beta chains below all came from one sample that was sequenced in a study of cytomegalovirus exposure and HLA in healthy donors. Researchers ran the PCR with 60 Vbeta and 13 Jbeta primers. Assay: immunoSEQ multiplex PCR; the TCRdb copy retains only in-frame clones and omits some. The sample consists of about 160,000 clones, around 74% of them appearing once. Sequencing used PBMCs. Every receptor here comes from a man aged 50 to 59 in good health and CMV-seropositive.

The chain combines TRBV6-6 with TRBJ1-3, with D maybe TRBD1 (6 bases). The germline V gene encodes CDR1 MNHNY and CDR2 SVGAGI (reference sequence). Between the trimmed V and J ends, which lost 4 bases and 4 bases, there was a span of 17 bases. The CDR3 consists of 16 residues. The CDR3, as DNA: TGTGCCAGCAGTTCCCGGATGGAAGACAGGGGAAACACCATATATTTT. This codes for CASSSRMEDRGNTIYF.

This chain connects TRBV29-1 to TRBJ2-7; TRBD1 is a possible D gene (6 bases). Looked up from germline, CDR1 is SQVTM and CDR2 is ANQGSEA. Trimming shortened V by 2 bases and J by 6 bases, and 14 bases separated the two germline ends. The CDR3 has 13 amino acids. CDR3 sequence (DNA): TGCAGCGTTGAACGGGACACAGGTATCGAGCAGTACTTC. Translating gives CSVERDTGIEQYF.

The rearrangement links TRBV5-1 to TRBJ1-1; D uncertain. The CDR3 loop spans 14 amino acids. Looked up from germline, CDR1 is SGHRS and CDR2 is YFSETQ. V was pared by 4 bases and J by 6 bases, with 16 bases between. CDR3 DNA: TGCGCCAGCAGCCTCGGAGAGGCGGGCGCTGAAGCTTTCTTT. Translation gives CASSLGEAGAEAFF.

This clone appeared a few times. J is TRBJ2-5 and V is TRBV29-1; D is perhaps TRBD2 (5 bases). The J call may not be correct, given that the DNA end is closer to TRBJ2-7. Germline assignment: CDR1 SQVTM and CDR2 ANQGSEA. CDR3 length equals 15 residues. CDR3 loop: CSVTGLGIRPYEQYF. For the CDR3, the DNA is TGCAGCGTCACGGGATTGGGGATCCGACCCTACGAGCAGTACTTC.

This sequence joins TRBV11-2 and TRBJ2-3, with TRBD2 matching over 11 bases. The CDR3 length is 18 residues. Trimming took 0 bases from V and 5 from J; bases not matched to a gene: 10. Germline CDR1 and CDR2: SGHAT and FQNNGV. The CDR3 loop is CASSLDPPGLAVQDTQYF. The CDR3 nucleotides read TGTGCCAGCAGCTTAGATCCGCCGGGACTAGCGGTGCAAGATACGCAGTATTTT.

This sequence joins TRBV2 and TRBJ1-1; no definite D call. The germline V gene has CDR1 SNHLY and CDR2 FYNNEI. The CDR3 loop spans 13 amino acids. Trimming shortened V by 2 bases and J by 1 base, and 5 bases separated the two germline ends. For the CDR3, the DNA is TGTGCCAGCAGTGAACTAGAGAACACTGAAGCTTTCTTT. It is translated as CASSELENTEAFF.

This clone was detected a few times. The CDR3 DNA reads TGCGCCAGCAGCTTGGCCGGGACAGACTCCTACGAGCAGTACTTC. It specifies CASSLAGTDSYEQYF. The chain uses TRBV5-1 and TRBJ2-7; 7 positions agree with TRBD1. Germline trimming cut 0 bases from V and 0 bases from J; bases unmatched to any gene: 3. The CDR3 length is 15 residues. Germline V gene data show CDR1 as SGHRS and CDR2 as YFSETQ.

This chain connects TRBV6-1 to TRBJ2-7; D might be TRBD1 (5 bases). Looked up from germline, CDR1 is MNHNS and CDR2 is SASEGT. There are 13 residues in the CDR3. Deletions cut 1 base from V and 4 bases from J, with 8 bases between. Here the CDR3 DNA reads TGTGCCAGCAGTGAAGGGACACCATACGAGCAGTACTTC. As protein: CASSEGTPYEQYF.

The genes are TRBV19 and TRBJ1-1; no clear D gene. V lost 7 bases and J lost 0, with 6 bases in between. Germline-derived CDR1 and CDR2 are LNHDA and SQIVND (reference sequence). This CDR3 comprises 12 residues. CDR3 sequence: CASTNMNTEAFF. The CDR3 DNA follows: TGTGCCAGTACCAACATGAACACTGAAGCTTTCTTT.

Only a few counts were recorded for this clone. The chain carries TRBV6-5 and TRBJ2-2, with TRBD1 identical over 8 bases. The CDR3 loop spans 15 amino acids. In germline, CDR1 is MNHEY, CDR2 SVGAGI. V lost 6 bases, J lost 1 base, and 4 bases stayed unmatched. The CDR3 nucleotides read TGTGCCAGCAGCCCGACAGGGGTGAACACCGGGGAGCTGTTTTTT. It yields the protein CASSPTGVNTGELFF.

With respect to this clone: One end of the junction does not line up with germline, which may come from a read error. The J gene is TRBJ1-5, the V gene TRBV7-9; 9 bases map to TRBD1. Germline loops: CDR1 SEHNR, CDR2 FQNEAQ (reference sequence). The CDR3 is made up of 15 amino acids. This CDR3 reads CSSSFGTGSNQPQHF. CDR3 DNA sequence: TGTTCCAGCAGCTTTGGGACAGGGAGCAATCAGCCCCAGCATTTT.

The chain employs TRBV28 and TRBJ1-2; tentative D call: TRBD1 (5 bases). The ends were cut back, 4 bases at V and 2 bases at J, with 11 bases in the middle. Per the germline V gene, CDR1 is MDHEN and CDR2 is SYDVKM. CDR3 size: 14 residues. The CDR3 sequence: CASSSEDTNYGYTF. CDR3 DNA: TGTGCCAGCAGTTCAGAGGACACGAACTATGGCTACACCTTC.

This chain links TRBV11-3 with TRBJ2-5; weak D call: TRBD1 (6 bases). The CDR3 spans 14 residues. The germline CDR1 and CDR2 sequences are SGHNT and YENEEA. The V end lost 2 bases, the J end lost 2 bases, and 9 bases lay between the germline ends. CDR3 sequence: CASSLNREQETQYF. Written as DNA, the CDR3 is TGTGCCAGCAGCTTAAACAGGGAGCAAGAGACCCAGTACTTC.

The gene calls are TRBV21-1 and TRBJ1-4; the table's D call of TRBD1 was not tested on the DNA. TRBV21-1 represents a pseudogene. The CDR3 runs to 14 residues. In DNA, the CDR3 is TGTGCCAGCAGCAAAAACCCAGGGTATGAAAAACTGTTTTTT. Translated: CASSKNPGYEKLFF.

About this clone itself: One end of the junction varies from germline; a read error may be responsible. The V gene is TRBV5-1, the J gene TRBJ2-1; possibly TRBD1 for D (6 bases). This CDR3 comprises 13 residues. Germline V lookup: CDR1 SGHRS, CDR2 YFSETQ. The DNA of the CDR3 is TGCGCCAGCAGCCCGACAGGCTACGATGAGCAGTTCTTC. It translates to CASSPTGYDEQFF.

This clone was counted only a few times. The J gene is TRBJ2-2, the V gene TRBV6-6; TRBD1 might be the D (5 bases). The V and J ends lost 2 bases and 6 bases respectively, with 16 bases between them. Looked up from germline, CDR1 is MNHNY and CDR2 is SVGAGI (reference sequence). The CDR3 covers 16 residues. The CDR3 is CASSYSPTTRAGELFF. CDR3 bases: TGTGCCAGCAGTTACAGCCCCACTACCAGGGCCGGGGAGCTGTTTTTT.

This chain joins TRBV29-1 and TRBJ1-1; D is unclear. This CDR3 region has 13 residues. V was pared by 5 bases and J by 0 bases, with 10 bases between. Germline CDR1 reads SQVTM; CDR2 reads ANQGSEA. The CDR3 nucleotides are TGCAGCGTTCTACAGCCTATGAACACTGAAGCTTTCTTT. Protein sequence: CSVLQPMNTEAFF.

The chain is built from TRBV11-3 and TRBJ2-2, with D possibly being TRBD1 (6 bases). Between the trimmed V and J ends, which lost 1 base and 7 bases, there was a span of 13 bases. The CDR3 consists of 15 residues. Per germline, CDR1 SGHNT and CDR2 YENEEA. The CDR3: CASSLGAGANGELFF. The CDR3 DNA sequence: TGTGCCAGCAGCTTAGGAGCAGGGGCGAACGGGGAGCTGTTTTTT.

This clone has a single count. The rearrangement joins TRBV5-1 to TRBJ2-1, with 12 positions matching TRBD2. Trimming cost V 0 bases and J 6 bases; bases outside gene matches: 7. The CDR3 is 17 amino acids. Germline loops: CDR1 SGHRS, CDR2 YFSETQ. The CDR3 sequence: CASSLGPGTSGFNEQFF. CDR3 coding DNA: TGCGCCAGCAGCTTGGGCCCGGGGACTAGCGGGTTCAATGAGCAGTTCTTC.

This chain uses TRBV18 with TRBJ2-4, with D tentatively TRBD1 (5 bases). The CDR3 is 15 amino acids. The germline gives CDR1 KGHSH, CDR2 LQKENI. Trimming stripped 5 bases from V and 0 bases from J, with 11 bases between. CDR3 protein: CASSEDRIAKNIQYF. The DNA for the CDR3 is TGTGCCAGCTCAGAAGACAGAATAGCCAAAAACATTCAGTACTTC. Combining the CDR3 with reference TRBV18 and TRBJ2-4 gives the whole variable domain NAGVMQNPRHLVRRRGQEARLRCSPMKGHSHVYWYRQLPEEGLKFMVYLQKENIIDESGMPKERFSAEFPKEGPSILRIQQVVRGDSAAYFCASSEDRIAKNIQYFGAGTRLSVL.

This rearrangement joins TRBV29-1 to TRBJ1-2; D may be TRBD1 (5 bases). Germline V gives CDR1 SQVTM, CDR2 ANQGSEA. The length of the CDR3 is 12 residues. Trimming stripped 6 bases from V and 6 bases from J, with 14 bases between. The CDR3 nucleotides are TGCAGCGTAATGGACATAGGAGATGGCTACACCTTC. Its protein is CSVMDIGDGYTF.